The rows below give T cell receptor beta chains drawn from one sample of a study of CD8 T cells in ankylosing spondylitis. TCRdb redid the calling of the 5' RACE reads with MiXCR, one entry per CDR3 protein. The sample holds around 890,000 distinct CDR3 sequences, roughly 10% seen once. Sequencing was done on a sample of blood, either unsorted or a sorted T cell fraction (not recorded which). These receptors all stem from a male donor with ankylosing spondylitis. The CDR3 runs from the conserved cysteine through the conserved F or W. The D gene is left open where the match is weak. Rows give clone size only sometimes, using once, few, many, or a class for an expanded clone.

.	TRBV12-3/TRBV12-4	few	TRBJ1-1	CASSTRTNTEAFF	TGTGCCAGCAGTACGAGGACGAACACTGAAGCTTTCTTT
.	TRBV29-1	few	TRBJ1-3	CSVSYVVGGNTIYF	TGCAGCGTTTCATACGTCGTCGGGGGAAACACCATATATTTT
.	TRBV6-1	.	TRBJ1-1	CASSPLGLGRTEAFF	TGTGCCAGCAGCCCACTAGGGTTGGGGAGGACTGAAGCTTTCTTT
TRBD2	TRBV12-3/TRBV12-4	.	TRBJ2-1	CASPSASGWFSYNEQFF	TGTGCCAGCCCGTCGGCTAGCGGCTGGTTCTCCTACAATGAGCAGTTCTTC
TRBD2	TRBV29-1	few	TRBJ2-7	CSGSGGRAGNEQYF	TGCAGCGGGTCCGGCGGGAGGGCCGGAAACGAGCAGTACTTC
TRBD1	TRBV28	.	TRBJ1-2	CASSIPGQVRGYTF	TGTGCCAGCAGCATTCCGGGACAGGTGCGTGGCTACACCTTC
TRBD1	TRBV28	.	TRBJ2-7	CASRPGQGALASGDLYF	TGTGCCAGCAGACCCGGACAGGGGGCTTTGGCTAGCGGTGATTTGTACTTC
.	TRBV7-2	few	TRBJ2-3	CASSWLGGGLTDTQYF	TGTGCCAGCAGCTGGCTAGGGGGTGGACTAACAGATACGCAGTATTTT
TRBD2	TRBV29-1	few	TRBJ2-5	CSVSGWEGVETQYF	TGCAGCGTCTCCGGCTGGGAGGGCGTTGAGACCCAGTACTTC
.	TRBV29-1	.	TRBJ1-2	CSASNRVVSYGYTF	TGCAGCGCTTCCAACAGGGTGGTCAGCTATGGCTACACCTTC
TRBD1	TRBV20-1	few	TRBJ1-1	CSATGARNTEAFF	TGCAGTGCGACAGGGGCCAGGAACACTGAAGCTTTCTTT
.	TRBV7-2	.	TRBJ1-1	CASSSQGFAEAFF	TGTGCCAGCAGCTCACAGGGATTTGCTGAAGCTTTCTTT
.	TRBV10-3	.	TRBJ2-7	CAISDGVVSYEQYF	TGTGCCATCAGTGACGGGGTAGTTTCCTACGAGCAGTACTTC
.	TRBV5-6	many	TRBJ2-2	CASSLLTALNTGELFF	TGTGCCAGCAGCTTGTTAACAGCCTTAAACACCGGGGAGCTGTTTTTT
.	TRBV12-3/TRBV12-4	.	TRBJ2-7	CASSPSRGFSSYEQYF	TGTGCCAGCAGCCCCTCGAGAGGATTTAGCTCCTACGAGCAGTACTTC
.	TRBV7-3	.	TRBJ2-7	CASSLNGGGSYEQYF	TGTGCCAGCAGCTTAAATGGAGGGGGCTCCTACGAGCAGTACTTC
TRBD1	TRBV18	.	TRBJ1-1	CASSPRGTGEPTEAFF	TGTGCCAGCTCACCGCGAGGGACAGGGGAGCCCACTGAAGCTTTCTTT